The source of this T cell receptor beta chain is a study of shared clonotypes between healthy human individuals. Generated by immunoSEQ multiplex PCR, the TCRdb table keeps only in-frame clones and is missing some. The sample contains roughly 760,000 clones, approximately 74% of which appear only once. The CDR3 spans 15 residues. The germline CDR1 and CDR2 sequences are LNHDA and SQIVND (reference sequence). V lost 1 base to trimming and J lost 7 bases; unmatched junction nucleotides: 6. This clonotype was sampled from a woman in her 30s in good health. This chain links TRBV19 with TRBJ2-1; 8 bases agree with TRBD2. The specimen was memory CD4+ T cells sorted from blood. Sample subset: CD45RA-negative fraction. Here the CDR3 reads CASSIAAGVRNEQFF. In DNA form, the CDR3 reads TGTGCCAGTAGTATAGCAGCGGGAGTTCGAAATGAGCAGTTCTTC.